This paragraph covers one TCR beta chain sequence. Methods used by the authors: Amplification of reference gene primers provided the estimated nucleated cell counts. Only in-frame clones appear in the TCRdb table, and some are missing; sequencing was by immunoSEQ multiplex PCR. That table supplies the V and J calls and clone size; D and trimming were determined from the DNA. The repertoire has approximately 70,000 clones, around 89% of them found once; the top ten carry about 21%. This record comes from a study of blood T cell repertoires in COVID-19. At the level of the study: The United States, Italy and Spain were the sources of the acute and convalescent COVID-19 samples. T cells, B-cell-depleted T cells, or PBMCs provided the cDNA or gDNA that served as material.

The sequence was collected from a human donor in a cohort sampled during active COVID-19. Sequenced material: peripheral blood.

The CDR3 region has the DNA TGTGCCAGCAGCCCCTCATGGGGCCGAAAAGGAGCTTTCTTT. Its translation: CASSPSWGRKGAFF. The chain joins TRBV11-2 to TRBJ1-1; TRBD1 is a possible D gene (5 bases). The CDR3 length is 14 residues. The V end was cut by 5 bases, the J end by 10 bases, with 20 bases between. CDR1 and CDR2 (germline): SGHAT, FQNNGV. Full variable domain (remainder filled in from reference TRBV11-2 and TRBJ1-1): EAGVAQSPRYKIIEKRQSVAFWCNPISGHATLYWYQQILGQGPKLLIQFQNNGVVDDSQLPKDRFSAERLKGVDSTLKIQPAKLEDSAVYLCASSPSWGRKGAFFGQGTRLTVV.